This TCR beta chain was identified during a study of blood T cell repertoires in COVID-19. Study in general: The study drew acute and convalescent COVID-19 samples from the United States, Italy and Spain. Nucleic acid was either cDNA or gDNA, and it came from T cells, B-cell-depleted T cells, or PBMCs.

Germline assignment: CDR1 LGHDT and CDR2 YNNKEL (reference sequence). Trimming removed 4 bases at V and 0 bases at J, with 9 bases between. This CDR3 has 15 residues. In the original analysis: Reference gene primer amplification gave estimated nucleated cell counts. Clones were read by immunoSEQ multiplex PCR, and TCRdb kept only the in-frame ones, dropping some. The D gene and trimming were derived from the DNA, and the V and J assignments and clone size from that table. The profile shows tens of thousands of clones, around 85% of them singletons. This clone was recorded a few times. This chain joins TRBV3-1 (or the pseudogene TRBV3-2) and TRBJ2-2; no clear D gene. The receptor was isolated from an older man with active or convalescent COVID-19. Sequenced sample: peripheral blood. The CDR3 here is CASSRRQANTGELFF. The CDR3 DNA follows: TGTGCCAGCAGCCGTCGGCAGGCGAACACCGGGGAGCTGTTTTTT.